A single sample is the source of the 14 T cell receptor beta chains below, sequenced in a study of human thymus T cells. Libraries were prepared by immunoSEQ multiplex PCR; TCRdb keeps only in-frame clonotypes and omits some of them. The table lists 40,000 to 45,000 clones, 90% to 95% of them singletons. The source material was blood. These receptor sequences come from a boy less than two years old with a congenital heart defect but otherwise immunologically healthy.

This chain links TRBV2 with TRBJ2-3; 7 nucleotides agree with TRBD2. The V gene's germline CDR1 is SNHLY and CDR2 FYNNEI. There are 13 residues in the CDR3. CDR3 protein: CGHRAGSTDTQYF. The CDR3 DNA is TGTGGACATAGAGCGGGGTCCACAGATACGCAGTATTTT.

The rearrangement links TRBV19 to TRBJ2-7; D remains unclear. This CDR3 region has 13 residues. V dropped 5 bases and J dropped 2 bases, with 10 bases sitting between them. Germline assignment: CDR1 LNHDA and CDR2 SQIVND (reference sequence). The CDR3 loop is CASSYGPPYEQYF. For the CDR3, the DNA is TGTGCCAGTAGTTACGGCCCTCCCTACGAGCAGTACTTC.

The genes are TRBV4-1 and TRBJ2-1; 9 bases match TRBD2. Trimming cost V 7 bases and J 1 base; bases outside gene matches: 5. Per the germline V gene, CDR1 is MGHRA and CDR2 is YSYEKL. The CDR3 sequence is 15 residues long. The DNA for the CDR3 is TGCGCCAGCACAACGCTAGCGGGGTCCTACAATGAGCAGTTCTTC. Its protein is CASTTLAGSYNEQFF.

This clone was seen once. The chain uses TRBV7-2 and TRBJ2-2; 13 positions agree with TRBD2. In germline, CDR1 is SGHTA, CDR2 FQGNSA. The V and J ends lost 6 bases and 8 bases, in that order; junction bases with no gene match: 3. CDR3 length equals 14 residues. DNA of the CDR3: TGTGCCAGCAGACCGGGACTAGCGGGGGGGGAGCTGTTTTTT. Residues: CASRPGLAGGELFF.

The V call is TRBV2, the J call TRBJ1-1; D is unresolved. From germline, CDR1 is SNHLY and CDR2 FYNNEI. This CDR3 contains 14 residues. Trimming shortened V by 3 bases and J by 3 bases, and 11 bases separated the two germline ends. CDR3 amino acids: CASSDVGADTEAFF. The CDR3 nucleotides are TGTGCCAGCAGTGACGTGGGCGCGGACACTGAAGCTTTCTTT.

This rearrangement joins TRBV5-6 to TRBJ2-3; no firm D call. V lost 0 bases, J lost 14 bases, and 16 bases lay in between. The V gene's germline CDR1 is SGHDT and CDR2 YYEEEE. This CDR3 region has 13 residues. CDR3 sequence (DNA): TGTGCCAGCAGCTTGGCCTCCACCAACCGCCCGTATTTT. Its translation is CASSLASTNRPYF. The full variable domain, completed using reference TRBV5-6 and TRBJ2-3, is DAGVTQSPTHLIKTRGQQVTLRCSPKSGHDTVSWYQQALGQGPQFIFQYYEEEERQRGNFPDRFSGHQFPNYSSELNVNALLLGDSALYLCASSLASTNRPYFGPGTRLTVL.

The CDR3 region has the DNA TGTGCCAGCAGTGTCCCCTCTGGACAGGGGGCAGGCACTGAAGCTTTCTTT. Its translation: CASSVPSGQGAGTEAFF. The J gene is TRBJ1-1, the V gene TRBV2, with 11 bases identical to TRBD1. V was clipped by 4 bases and J by 4 bases; unmatched bases: 11. The germline V gene encodes CDR1 SNHLY and CDR2 FYNNEI. This CDR3 is built from 17 residues.

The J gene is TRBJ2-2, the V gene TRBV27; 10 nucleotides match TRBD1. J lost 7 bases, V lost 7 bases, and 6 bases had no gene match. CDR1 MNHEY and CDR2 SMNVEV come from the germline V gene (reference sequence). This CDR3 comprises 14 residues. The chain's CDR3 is CASTGTGVVGELFF. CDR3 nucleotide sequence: TGTGCCAGCACCGGGACAGGGGTTGTCGGGGAGCTGTTTTTT.

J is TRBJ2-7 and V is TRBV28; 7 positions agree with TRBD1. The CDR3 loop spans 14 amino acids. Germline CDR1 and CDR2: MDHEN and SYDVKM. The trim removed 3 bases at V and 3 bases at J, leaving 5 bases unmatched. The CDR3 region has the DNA TGTGCCAGCAGTTTGCCGGGACAGATCTACGAGCAGTACTTC. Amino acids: CASSLPGQIYEQYF. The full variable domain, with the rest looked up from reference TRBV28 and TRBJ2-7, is DVKVTQSSRYLVKRTGEKVFLECVQDMDHENMFWYRQDPGLGLRLIYFSYDVKMKEKGDIPEGYSVSREKKERFSLILESASTNQTSMYLCASSLPGQIYEQYFGPGTRLTVT.

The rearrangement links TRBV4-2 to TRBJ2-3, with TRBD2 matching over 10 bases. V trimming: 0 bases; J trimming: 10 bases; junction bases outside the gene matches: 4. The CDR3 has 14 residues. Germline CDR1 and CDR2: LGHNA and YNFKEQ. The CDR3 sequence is CASSQESLAGAQYF. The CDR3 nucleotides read TGTGCCAGCAGCCAAGAGTCTCTAGCGGGGGCGCAGTATTTT.

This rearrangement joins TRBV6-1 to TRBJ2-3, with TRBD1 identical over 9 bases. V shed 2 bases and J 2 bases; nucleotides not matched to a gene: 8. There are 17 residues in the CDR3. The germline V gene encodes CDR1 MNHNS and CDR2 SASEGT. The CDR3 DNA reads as TGTGCCAGCAGTGAATCCGGGACAGGGTGGTCCACAGATACGCAGTATTTT. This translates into CASSESGTGWSTDTQYF.

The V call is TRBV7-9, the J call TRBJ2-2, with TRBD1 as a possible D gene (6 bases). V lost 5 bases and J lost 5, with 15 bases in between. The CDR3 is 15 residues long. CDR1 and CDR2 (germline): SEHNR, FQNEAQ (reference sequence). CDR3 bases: TGTGCCAGCAGCGTCACCGGGACAACGACCGGGGAGCTGTTTTTT. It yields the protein CASSVTGTTTGELFF.

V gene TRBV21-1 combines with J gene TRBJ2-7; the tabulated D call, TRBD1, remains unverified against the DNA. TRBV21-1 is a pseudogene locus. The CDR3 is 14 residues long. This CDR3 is CASTGGTGTYEQYF. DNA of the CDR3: TGTGCCAGCACCGGCGGGACAGGGACCTACGAGCAGTACTTC.

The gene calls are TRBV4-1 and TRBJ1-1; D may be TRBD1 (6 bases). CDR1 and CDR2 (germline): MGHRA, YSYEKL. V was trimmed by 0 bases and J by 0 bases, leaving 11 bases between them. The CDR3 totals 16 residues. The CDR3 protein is CASSQERGGMNTEAFF. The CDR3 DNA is TGCGCCAGCAGCCAAGAAAGGGGGGGCATGAACACTGAAGCTTTCTTT.